What follows are 26 T cell receptor beta chains derived from one specimen sequenced in a study of blood T cell repertoires in COVID-19. The repertoire was sequenced with immunoSEQ multiplex PCR; TCRdb's copy has only in-frame clones and lacks some. The sample consists of some 220,000 clones, 80% to 90% of them appearing once. The sample was peripheral blood. The receptors here all came from a man in his fifties with active or convalescent COVID-19.

The rearrangement links TRBV10-3 to TRBJ2-1; D possibly corresponds to TRBD2 (6 bases). The germline V and J ends were trimmed by 3 bases and 8 bases, with 17 bases remaining between them. This CDR3 has 15 amino acids. Germline CDR1 ENHRY, CDR2 SYGVKD. The CDR3 loop is CAISESQLGLDEQFF. The CDR3 bases are TGTGCCATCAGTGAAAGCCAGTTGGGACTTGATGAGCAGTTCTTC.

The chain employs TRBV18 and TRBJ2-2; the D is unclear. Germline lookup yields CDR1 KGHSH and CDR2 LQKENI. The CDR3 has 16 residues. V lost 5 bases to trimming and J lost 0 bases, with 13 bases between them. Here the CDR3 reads CASSAFDLPNTGELFF. The CDR3 DNA follows: TGTGCCAGCTCAGCCTTCGACTTACCGAACACCGGGGAGCTGTTTTTT.

The rearrangement links TRBV24-1 to TRBJ2-5; TRBD2 aligns across 9 bases. The V segment lost 4 bases and the J segment 4 bases; nucleotides outside the gene matches: 3. The V gene's germline CDR1 is KGHDR and CDR2 SFDVKD. The CDR3 length is 14 residues. The CDR3 bases are TGTGCCACCAGTGAGGCACTAGCGGGAGAGACCCAGTACTTC. It specifies CATSEALAGETQYF.

The rearrangement uses TRBV28 and TRBJ2-1; 10 bases agree with TRBD2. CDR3 size: 14 residues. Germline CDR1 and CDR2: MDHEN and SYDVKM. With V trimmed by 5 bases and J by 6 bases, 4 bases remained unmatched. CDR3 sequence (DNA): TGTGCCAGCAGTCCAGCGGGAGGGTTCAATGAGCAGTTCTTC. It codes for CASSPAGGFNEQFF.

This clone is a singleton in its sample. The chain couples TRBV6-5 to TRBJ2-5; the D gene is possibly TRBD1 (6 bases). The CDR3 has 12 amino acids. Trimming removed 7 bases at V and 3 bases at J, with 9 bases between. Germline V gives CDR1 MNHEY, CDR2 SVGAGI. CDR3 in amino acids: CASTYREETQYF. DNA of the CDR3: TGTGCCAGCACATACAGGGAAGAGACCCAGTACTTC.

This clone was recorded once. The chain recombines TRBV16 with TRBJ1-1; weak D call: TRBD1 (5 bases). Germline CDR1 KGHSY, CDR2 FQNENV. V lost 4 bases to trimming and J lost 7 bases, with 16 bases between them. This CDR3 has 14 amino acids. CDR3 coding DNA: TGTGCCAGCAGCCCCGACATGGGGGGGGTTGAAGCTTTCTTT. Translated: CASSPDMGGVEAFF.

The chain is built from TRBV19 and TRBJ2-7; D gene unclear. CDR1 LNHDA and CDR2 SQIVND come from the germline V gene (reference sequence). Trimming cost V 3 bases and J 2 bases, with 11 bases left between them. This CDR3 contains 14 residues. In DNA, the CDR3 is TGTGCCAGTAGTATGACGAGGCAAACCTACGAGCAGTACTTC. Amino acid sequence: CASSMTRQTYEQYF.

This chain uses TRBV12-3 or TRBV12-4 with TRBJ2-5, with D possibly being TRBD1 (5 bases). The CDR3 is made up of 13 amino acids. Trimming stripped 2 bases from V and 4 bases from J, with 8 bases between. The CDR3 here is CASSLTTVETQYF. The DNA of the CDR3 is TGTGCCAGCAGTTTAACGACAGTAGAGACCCAGTACTTC.

The chain combines TRBV18 with TRBJ1-5; the D gene is possibly TRBD1 (6 bases). V lost 3 bases to trimming and J lost 0 bases, with 12 bases between them. Germline V CDR1 and CDR2: KGHSH, LQKENI. The CDR3 is 16 amino acids. The CDR3 DNA reads TGTGCCAGCTCACCTAAACAGGGAAATAGCAATCAGCCCCAGCATTTT. Protein product: CASSPKQGNSNQPQHF.

About this clone itself: The sample has other DNA sequences that encode this CDR3 too. This chain's CDR3 is CASSLRGAGQPQHF. The CDR3 DNA follows: TGTGCCAGCTCGTTGCGGGGGGCCGGTCAGCCCCAGCATTTT. V is TRBV28 and J is TRBJ1-5; weak D call: TRBD1 (6 bases). The germline V gene has CDR1 MDHEN and CDR2 SYDVKM. The CDR3 is 14 amino acids. Trimming cost V 8 bases and J 6 bases, with 17 bases left between them.

The chain recombines TRBV2 with TRBJ1-5; the match to TRBD1 covers 10 bases. The CDR3 is made up of 15 amino acids. CDR1 and CDR2 (germline): SNHLY, FYNNEI. V shed 5 bases, J shed 7 bases, and the junction held 8 bases outside the gene matches. The CDR3 nucleotides read TGTGCCAGCAGTCGGGACAGGGGTAAAGGACAGCCCCAGCATTTT. This encodes CASSRDRGKGQPQHF.

The CDR3 sequence is CASSLAGRAYEQYF. The CDR3 DNA follows: TGTGCCAGCAGCTTAGCAGGCAGGGCCTACGAGCAGTACTTC. The chain recombines TRBV7-2 with TRBJ2-7, with a weak D call TRBD1 (5 bases). The CDR3 has 14 amino acids. Per germline, CDR1 SGHTA and CDR2 FQGNSA. Trimming removed 0 bases from V and 2 bases from J, with 8 bases in between.

The table lists this clone with many counts. The chain is built from TRBV7-9 and TRBJ2-3; TRBD2 agrees at 13 bases. The germline gives CDR1 SEHNR, CDR2 FQNEAQ (reference sequence). V dropped 5 bases and J dropped 3; count of bases not matched to a gene: 2. The CDR3 sequence is 15 residues long. DNA of the CDR3: TGTGCCAGCAGCCAACTAGCGGGGGGGACAGATACGCAGTATTTT. Translated, it gives CASSQLAGGTDTQYF.

The chain is built from TRBV5-1 and TRBJ2-1; D gene unclear. There are 12 residues in the CDR3. Germline assignment: CDR1 SGHRS and CDR2 YFSETQ. Trimming removed 0 bases at V and 7 bases at J, with 5 bases between. The DNA for the CDR3 is TGCGCCAGCAGCTTGGACTTTAATGAGCAGTTCTTC. It specifies CASSLDFNEQFF. Together with reference TRBV5-1 and TRBJ2-1, the CDR3 gives the full variable domain: KAGVTQTPRYLIKTRGQQVTLSCSPISGHRSVSWYQQTPGQGLQFLFEYFSETQRNKGNFPGRFSGRQFSNSRSEMNVSTLELGDSALYLCASSLDFNEQFFGPGTRLTVL.

This clone was recorded once. The V gene is TRBV4-3, the J gene TRBJ2-2; D is undetermined. Germline loops: CDR1 LGHNA, CDR2 YSLEER. The ends were cut back, 0 bases at V and 1 base at J, with 15 bases in the middle. This CDR3 region has 18 residues. The CDR3 sequence: CASSQEVVNRLNTGELFF. CDR3 nucleotides: TGCGCCAGCAGCCAAGAGGTGGTGAACAGATTGAACACCGGGGAGCTGTTTTTT.

This chain links TRBV5-4 with TRBJ2-1; no definite D call. The length of the CDR3 is 15 residues. The V gene lost 2 bases and the J gene lost 0 bases, with 9 bases spanning the gap. Germline V gene lookup returns CDR1 SGHNT and CDR2 YYREEE (reference sequence). CDR3: CASSFAYSSYNEQFF. CDR3 nucleotide sequence: TGTGCCAGCAGCTTTGCGTACAGCTCCTACAATGAGCAGTTCTTC. Filled out from reference TRBV5-4 and TRBJ2-1, the complete variable domain reads ETGVTQSPTHLIKTRGQQVTLRCSSQSGHNTVSWYQQALGQGPQFIFQYYREEENGRGNFPPRFSGLQFPNYSSELNVNALELDDSALYLCASSFAYSSYNEQFFGPGTRLTVL.

V usage is TRBV27 and J usage is TRBJ1-5; a weak D match, TRBD1 (6 bases). This CDR3 is built from 15 residues. From germline, CDR1 is MNHEY and CDR2 SMNVEV (reference sequence). V gave up 5 bases and J gave up 0 bases, with 11 bases separating them. The CDR3 spells CASSMDRYSNQPQHF. CDR3 bases: TGTGCCAGCAGTATGGACAGATATAGCAATCAGCCCCAGCATTTT.

The gene calls are TRBV7-3 and TRBJ1-1; the match to TRBD1 covers 10 bases. With 5 bases clipped from V and 7 bases from J, the junction kept 10 bases outside the gene matches. Germline CDR1 reads SGHTA; CDR2 reads FQGTGA. This CDR3 has 15 residues. The CDR3 DNA follows: TGTGCCAGCAGCCTGGGACAGGGGACTGCTTTTGAAGCTTTCTTT. This gives the protein CASSLGQGTAFEAFF.

The V gene is TRBV21-1, the J gene TRBJ2-7; the table calls TRBD1, which could not be checked here. TRBV21-1 is a documented pseudogene. This CDR3 spans 16 amino acids. The CDR3 region has the DNA TGTGCCAGCAGCGGGGACCGGGACAGGGGTTTCAGTGAGCAGTACGTC. Its translation is CASSGDRDRGFSEQYV.

CDR3 protein: CASSDAVRGRASYNEQFF. CDR3 sequence (DNA): TGTGCCAGCAGCGATGCGGTTAGGGGGAGGGCGTCCTACAATGAGCAGTTCTTC. This chain connects TRBV7-9 to TRBJ2-1, with a possible D match to TRBD2 (7 bases). This CDR3 spans 18 amino acids. Germline lookup yields CDR1 SEHNR and CDR2 FQNEAQ (reference sequence). The V and J ends lost 5 bases and 1 base respectively, with 21 bases between them.

CDR3 in amino acids: CAWSILREKAYEQYF. CDR3 in DNA: TGTGCCTGGAGTATCCTGCGGGAGAAGGCATACGAGCAGTACTTC. The V call is TRBV30, the J call TRBJ2-7, with TRBD2 matching over 7 bases. The CDR3 totals 15 residues. Trimming at V came to 2 bases and at J to 4 bases, leaving 11 bases not matched to a gene. Germline V lookup: CDR1 GTSNPN, CDR2 SVGIG (reference sequence).

This rearrangement joins TRBV9 to TRBJ1-2; 7 bases fit TRBD1. J lost 5 bases, V lost 2 bases, and 15 bases had no gene match. Per germline, CDR1 SGDLS and CDR2 YYNGEE. The CDR3 has 17 amino acids. Here the CDR3 reads CASSVGQDARLAYGYTF. The CDR3 DNA is TGTGCCAGCAGCGTTGGACAGGACGCCCGCCTCGCATATGGCTACACCTTC.

The chain joins TRBV2 to TRBJ1-2; TRBD1 aligns across 7 bases. The trim removed 4 bases at V and 4 bases at J, leaving 3 bases unmatched. CDR3 length: 13 residues. CDR1 and CDR2 (germline): SNHLY, FYNNEI. The CDR3 spells CASSVDRLYGYTF. The CDR3, as DNA: TGTGCCAGCAGTGTGGACAGGCTCTATGGCTACACCTTC.

This sequence joins TRBV2 and TRBJ1-2; 10 nucleotides match TRBD1. The CDR3 is made up of 14 amino acids. The germline CDR1 and CDR2 sequences are SNHLY and FYNNEI. With 3 bases clipped from V and 6 bases from J, the junction kept 4 bases outside the gene matches. The CDR3 loop is CASSESGTGDGYTF. The CDR3 region has the DNA TGTGCCAGCAGTGAGTCCGGGACAGGGGATGGCTACACCTTC.

The CDR3 protein is CASRRQGDGYTF. In DNA form, the CDR3 reads TGTGCCAGCAGGAGACAGGGGGATGGCTACACCTTC. The rearrangement links TRBV2 to TRBJ1-2; TRBD1 matches at 9 bases. The CDR3 is made up of 12 amino acids. V lost 6 bases and J lost 6; bases outside the gene matches: 2. CDR1 and CDR2 (germline): SNHLY, FYNNEI.

The rearrangement uses TRBV6-2 or TRBV6-3 and TRBJ1-5; TRBD1 agrees at 7 bases. Trimming took 4 bases from V and 2 from J; bases not matched to a gene: 8. From germline, CDR1 is MNHEY and CDR2 SVGEGT. The CDR3 has 16 residues. The CDR3 loop is CASSLTGADGNQPQHF. The CDR3 DNA is TGTGCCAGCAGTTTAACAGGGGCGGATGGCAATCAGCCCCAGCATTTT.